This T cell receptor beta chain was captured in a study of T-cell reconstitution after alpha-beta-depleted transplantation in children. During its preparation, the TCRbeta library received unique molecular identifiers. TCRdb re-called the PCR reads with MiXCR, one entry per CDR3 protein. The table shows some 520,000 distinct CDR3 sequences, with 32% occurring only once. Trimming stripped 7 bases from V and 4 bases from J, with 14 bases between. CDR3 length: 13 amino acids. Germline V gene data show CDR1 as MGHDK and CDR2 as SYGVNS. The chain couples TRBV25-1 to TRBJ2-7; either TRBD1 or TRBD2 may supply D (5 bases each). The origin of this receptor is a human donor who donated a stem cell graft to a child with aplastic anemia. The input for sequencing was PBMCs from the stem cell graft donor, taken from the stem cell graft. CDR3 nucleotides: TGTGCCAGCACAAGACGGGGCTCGTACGAGCAGTACTTC. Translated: CASTRRGSYEQYF.